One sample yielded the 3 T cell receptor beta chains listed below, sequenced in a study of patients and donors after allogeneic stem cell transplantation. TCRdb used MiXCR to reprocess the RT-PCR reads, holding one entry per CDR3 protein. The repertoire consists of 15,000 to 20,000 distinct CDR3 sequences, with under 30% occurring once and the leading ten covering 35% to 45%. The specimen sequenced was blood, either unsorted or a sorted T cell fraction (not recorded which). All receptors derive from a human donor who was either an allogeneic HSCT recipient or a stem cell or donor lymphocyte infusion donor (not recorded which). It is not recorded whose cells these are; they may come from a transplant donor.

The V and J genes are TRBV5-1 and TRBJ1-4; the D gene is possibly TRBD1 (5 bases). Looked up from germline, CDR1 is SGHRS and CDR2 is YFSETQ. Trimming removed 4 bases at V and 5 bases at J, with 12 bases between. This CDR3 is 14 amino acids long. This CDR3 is CASSVEGRNEKLFF. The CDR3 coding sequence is TGCGCCAGCAGCGTAGAGGGGAGGAATGAAAAACTGTTTTTT.

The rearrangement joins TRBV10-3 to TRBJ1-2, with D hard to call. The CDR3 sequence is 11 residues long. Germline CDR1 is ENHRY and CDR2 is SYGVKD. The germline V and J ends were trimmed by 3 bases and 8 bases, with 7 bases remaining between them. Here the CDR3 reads CAISDRGGYTF. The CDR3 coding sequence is TGTGCCATCAGTGACCGAGGGGGCTACACCTTC.

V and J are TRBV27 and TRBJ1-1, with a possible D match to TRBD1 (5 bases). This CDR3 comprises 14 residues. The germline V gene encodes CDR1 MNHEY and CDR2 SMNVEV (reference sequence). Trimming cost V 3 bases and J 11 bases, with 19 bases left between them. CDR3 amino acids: CASSFTPGGIRAFF. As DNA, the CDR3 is TGTGCCAGCAGTTTTACTCCGGGGGGAATACGCGCTTTCTTT.